These 5 T cell receptor beta chains originate from one sample sequenced in a study of T cells in Graves' hyperthyroidism and ophthalmopathy (dated by TCRdb to between 2017 and 2020). Receptors were amplified or captured by multiplex PCR. TCRdb shows the sequencer as Illumina HiSeq 2000. The TCR beta CDR3 regions were amplified from the RNA transcripts. The TCR CDR3 was subjected to a first round of RT-PCR using the HTBI primer set and the Qiagen OneStep RT-PCR kit. TCRdb redid the processing of the public reads, applying fastp at Q25 and MiXCR, and retained in-frame beta chains. Each entry is one CDR3 protein sequence, shown with its most common DNA and genes. The sample table records approximately 610,000 distinct CDR3 sequences; around 15% of these occur just once. The ten top clones hold about 4% of the sample. Sequenced material: blood. Receptors originate from a woman aged 40-49 years with Graves' ophthalmopathy.

This clonotype occurred many times. The chain employs TRBV6-2 or TRBV6-3 and TRBJ2-5, with D unresolved. Germline-derived CDR1 and CDR2 are MNHEY and SVGEGT. There are 19 residues in the CDR3. Deletions cut 7 bases from V and 3 bases from J, with 30 bases between. As DNA, the CDR3 is TGTGCCAGCATCCCCGGTGGCGGTGTTCCGCTACGTCGAAAAGAGACCCAGTACTTC. The encoded protein is CASIPGGGVPLRRKETQYF.

This clonotype was picked up many times. The chain recombines TRBV30 with TRBJ2-5; maybe TRBD1 (6 bases). The CDR3 loop spans 12 amino acids. Germline loops: CDR1 GTSNPN, CDR2 SVGIG (reference sequence). The V gene lost 4 bases and the J gene lost 3 bases, with 9 bases spanning the gap. The CDR3, as DNA: TGTGCCTGGAACCGACAGGAAGAGACCCAGTACTTC. This translates into CAWNRQEETQYF.

Notes on this clonotype: A much larger clone lies a single base off, so this may be a read error. This chain uses TRBV6-1 with TRBJ2-2; 15 nucleotides match TRBD2. CDR3 length: 15 residues. From germline, CDR1 is MNHNS and CDR2 SASEGT. The J segment lost 6 bases and the V segment lost 6 bases, leaving 2 bases of the junction unmatched. CDR3 nucleotides: TGTGCCAGCAGCTGGACTAGCGGGAGGGCCGGGGAGCTGTTTTTT. Translated, it gives CASSWTSGRAGELFF.

In this sample, this clonotype turned up a few times. The genes are TRBV18 and TRBJ2-7; 10 nucleotides match TRBD1. Germline CDR1 reads KGHSH; CDR2 reads LQKENI. This CDR3 spans 16 amino acids. V shed 2 bases, J shed 4 bases, and the junction held 8 bases outside the gene matches. The CDR3 sequence: CASSPVFGTGEYEQYF. As DNA, the CDR3 is TGTGCCAGCTCACCAGTTTTCGGGACAGGGGAGTACGAGCAGTACTTC.

At least ten counts were recorded for this clonotype. V and J are TRBV7-2 and TRBJ2-1; D may correspond to TRBD1 or TRBD2 (7 bases each). CDR1 and CDR2 from the germline V gene are SGHTA and FQGNSA. The CDR3 is 17 amino acids. Between the trimmed V and J ends, which lost 0 bases and 0 bases, there was a span of 12 bases. Written as DNA, the CDR3 is TGTGCCAGCAGCTTAGCGGGAGGGACAGCCTCCTACAATGAGCAGTTCTTC. It is translated as CASSLAGGTASYNEQFF.